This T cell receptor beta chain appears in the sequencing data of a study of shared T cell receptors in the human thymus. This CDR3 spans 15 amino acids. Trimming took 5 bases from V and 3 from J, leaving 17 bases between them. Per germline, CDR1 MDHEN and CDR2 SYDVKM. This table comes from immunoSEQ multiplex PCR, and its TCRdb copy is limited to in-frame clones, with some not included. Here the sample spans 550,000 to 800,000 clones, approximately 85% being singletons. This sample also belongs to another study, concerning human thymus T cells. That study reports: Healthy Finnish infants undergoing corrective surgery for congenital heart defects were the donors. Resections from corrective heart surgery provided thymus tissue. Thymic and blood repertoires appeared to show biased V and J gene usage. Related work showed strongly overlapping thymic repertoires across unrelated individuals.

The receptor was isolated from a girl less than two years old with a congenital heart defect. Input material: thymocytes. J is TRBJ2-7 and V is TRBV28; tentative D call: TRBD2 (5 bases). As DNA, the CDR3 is TGTGCCAGCAGTCCCCGCCGAGGGTGGGGCTACGAGCAGTACTTC. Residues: CASSPRRGWGYEQYF.